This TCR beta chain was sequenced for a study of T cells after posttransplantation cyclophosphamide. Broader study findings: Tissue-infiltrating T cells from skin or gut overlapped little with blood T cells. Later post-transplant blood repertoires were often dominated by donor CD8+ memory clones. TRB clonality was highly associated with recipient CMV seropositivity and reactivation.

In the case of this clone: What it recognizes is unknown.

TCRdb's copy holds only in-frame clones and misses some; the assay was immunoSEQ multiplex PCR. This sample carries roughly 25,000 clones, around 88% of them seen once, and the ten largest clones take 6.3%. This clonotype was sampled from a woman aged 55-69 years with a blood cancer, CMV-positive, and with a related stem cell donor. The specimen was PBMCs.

CDR3 region: CASTPRDRDEQFF. CDR3 DNA sequence: TGTGCCAGCACCCCCCGGGACAGGGACGAGCAGTTCTTC. This rearrangement joins TRBV6-1 to TRBJ2-1, with 9 bases lining up with TRBD1. Germline CDR1 MNHNS, CDR2 SASEGT. The ends lost 7 bases at V and 10 bases at J; junction bases unmatched: 8. The CDR3 extends over 13 amino acids.